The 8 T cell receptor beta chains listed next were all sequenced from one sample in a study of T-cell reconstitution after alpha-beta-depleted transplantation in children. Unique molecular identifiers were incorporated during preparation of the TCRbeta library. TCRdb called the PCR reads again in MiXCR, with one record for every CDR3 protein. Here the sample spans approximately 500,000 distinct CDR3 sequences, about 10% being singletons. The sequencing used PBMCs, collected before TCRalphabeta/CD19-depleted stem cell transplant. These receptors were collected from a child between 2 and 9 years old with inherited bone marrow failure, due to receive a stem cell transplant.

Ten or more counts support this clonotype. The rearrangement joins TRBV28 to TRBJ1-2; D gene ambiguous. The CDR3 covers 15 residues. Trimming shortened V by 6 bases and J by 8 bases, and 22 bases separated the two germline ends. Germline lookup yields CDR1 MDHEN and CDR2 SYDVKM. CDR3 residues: CASSPEGFPAGGYTF. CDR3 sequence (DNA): TGTGCCAGCAGCCCGGAGGGATTCCCTGCGGGGGGCTACACCTTC.

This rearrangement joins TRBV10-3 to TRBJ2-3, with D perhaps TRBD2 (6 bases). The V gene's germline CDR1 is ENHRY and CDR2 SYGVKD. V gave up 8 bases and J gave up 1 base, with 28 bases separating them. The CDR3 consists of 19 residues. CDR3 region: CAIGRFSGSALEGTDTQYF. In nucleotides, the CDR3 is TGTGCCATCGGAAGATTTAGCGGCTCGGCCCTAGAAGGCACAGATACGCAGTATTTT.

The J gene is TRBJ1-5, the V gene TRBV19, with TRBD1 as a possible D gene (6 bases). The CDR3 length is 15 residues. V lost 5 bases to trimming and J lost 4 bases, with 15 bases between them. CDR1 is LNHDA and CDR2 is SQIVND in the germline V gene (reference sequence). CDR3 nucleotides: TGTGCCAGTAGTGTTTCATCAGGGACAAATCAGCCCCAGCATTTT. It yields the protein CASSVSSGTNQPQHF.

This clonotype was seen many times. The CDR3 nucleotides read TGTGCCAGCAGCTTACTGTCGGGAGGGCCCTACGAGCAGTACTTC. As protein: CASSLLSGGPYEQYF. V usage is TRBV7-2 and J usage is TRBJ2-7; TRBD2 aligns across 8 bases. The J segment lost 2 bases and the V segment lost 2 bases, leaving 5 bases of the junction unmatched. The CDR3 spans 15 residues. CDR1 and CDR2 (germline): SGHTA, FQGNSA.

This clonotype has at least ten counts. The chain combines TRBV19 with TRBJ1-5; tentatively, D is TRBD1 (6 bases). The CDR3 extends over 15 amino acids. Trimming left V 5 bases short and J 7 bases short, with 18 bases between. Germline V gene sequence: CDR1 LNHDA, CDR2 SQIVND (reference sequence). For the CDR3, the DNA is TGTGCCAGTAGTGAGGTGACAGGTTCTGGGCAGCCCCAGCATTTT. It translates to CASSEVTGSGQPQHF. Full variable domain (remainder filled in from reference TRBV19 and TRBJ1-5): DGGITQSPKYLFRKEGQNVTLSCEQNLNHDAMYWYRQDPGQGLRLIYYSQIVNDFQKGDIAEGYSVSREKKESFPLTVTSAQKNPTAFYLCASSEVTGSGQPQHFGDGTRLSIL.

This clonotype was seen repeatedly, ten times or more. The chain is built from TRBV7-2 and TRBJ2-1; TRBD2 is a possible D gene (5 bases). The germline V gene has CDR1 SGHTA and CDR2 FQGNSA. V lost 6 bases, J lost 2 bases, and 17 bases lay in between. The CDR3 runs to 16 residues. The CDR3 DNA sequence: TGTGCCAGCAGGAACCTGAGGGTTCACCCCTACAATGAGCAGTTCTTC. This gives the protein CASRNLRVHPYNEQFF.

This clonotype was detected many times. This CDR3 reads CASSLFSGAQETQYF. The CDR3 DNA is TGTGCCAGCAGCTTATTCTCGGGAGCTCAAGAGACCCAGTACTTC. The chain joins TRBV7-2 to TRBJ2-5; perhaps TRBD2 as D (6 bases). Trimming took off 2 bases at V and 2 bases at J, with 12 bases between the two ends. The germline V gene has CDR1 SGHTA and CDR2 FQGNSA. The CDR3 covers 15 residues.

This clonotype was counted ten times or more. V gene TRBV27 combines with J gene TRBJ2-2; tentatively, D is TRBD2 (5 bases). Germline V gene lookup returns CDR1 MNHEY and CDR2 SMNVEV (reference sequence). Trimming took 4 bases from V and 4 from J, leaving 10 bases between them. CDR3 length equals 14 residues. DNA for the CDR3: TGTGCCAGCAGTTGGAGCGGAAGCACCGGGGAGCTGTTTTTT. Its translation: CASSWSGSTGELFF.